The T cell receptor beta chain under discussion was sequenced for a study of tumor-infiltrating lymphocytes in primary liver carcinoma. Remarks on this clonotype: Its specificity is not known.

With a constant-region primer, TCR beta cDNA was made from approximately 500 ng of total RNA. Construction of TCR beta libraries relied on three successive nested multiplex PCR rounds employing slightly modified ARM-PCR. From the multiplex PCR reads, TCRdb called clonotypes with MiXCR, one entry per CDR3 protein. The sample yields some 320,000 distinct CDR3 sequences, 65% seen once. The source of the blood RNA was unsorted whole blood, and germline DNA was extracted as well. Study conclusions and caveats: Blood fell significantly below tumors in its top-250-clone fraction (p = 0.039).

Sequencing input: peripheral blood. The sequence came from a man in his forties or fifties with primary liver carcinoma and hepatitis B virus infection.

In DNA form, the CDR3 reads TGCGCCAGCAGCTTGGCCTCTCCCCATGACAATGAGCAGTTCTTC. Translated, it gives CASSLASPHDNEQFF. This rearrangement joins TRBV5-1 to TRBJ2-1; D is uncertain. There are 15 residues in the CDR3. Trimming stripped 0 bases from V and 5 bases from J, with 12 bases between. Germline V gene data show CDR1 as SGHRS and CDR2 as YFSETQ.